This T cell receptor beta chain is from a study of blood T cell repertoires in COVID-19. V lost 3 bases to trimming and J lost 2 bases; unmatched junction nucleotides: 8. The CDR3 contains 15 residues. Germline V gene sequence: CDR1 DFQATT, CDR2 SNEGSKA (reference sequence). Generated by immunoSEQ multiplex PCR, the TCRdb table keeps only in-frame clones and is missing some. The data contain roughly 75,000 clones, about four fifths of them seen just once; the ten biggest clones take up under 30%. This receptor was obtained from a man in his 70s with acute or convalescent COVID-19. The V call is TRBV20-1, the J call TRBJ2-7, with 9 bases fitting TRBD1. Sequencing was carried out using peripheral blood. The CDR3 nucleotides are TGCAGTGCTAGTCCTGCGGGACAGGGTCCCTACGAGCAGTACTTC. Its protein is CSASPAGQGPYEQYF.